The 29 T cell receptor beta chains below were found in one sample sequenced in a study of cytotoxic CD8 clonotypes in ibrutinib-treated CLL. Repertoires were generated with immunoSEQ multiplex PCR, while TCRdb's copy carries only in-frame clones and drops some. The sample includes 73,000 or so clones, about 63% of them seen just once. Sequences were derived from PBMCs, sampled after 12 months of ibrutinib treatment. The receptors were sampled from a human donor with chronic lymphocytic leukemia.

The CDR3 region is CATRRQGTIHEQYF. In DNA, the CDR3 is TGTGCCACCCGCCGACAGGGGACTATCCACGAGCAGTACTTC. V and J are TRBV28 and TRBJ2-7; perhaps TRBD1 as D (8 bases). With 10 bases removed from V and 5 bases from J, the gap between germline ends came to 21 bases. The CDR3 has 14 residues. Looked up from germline, CDR1 is MDHEN and CDR2 is SYDVKM.

This clone showed up just once. This CDR3 reads CASSQTTGPQETQYF. CDR3 nucleotide sequence: TGTGCCAGCAGTCAGACGACAGGGCCCCAAGAGACCCAGTACTTC. The V and J genes are TRBV6-6 and TRBJ2-5; TRBD1 matches 7 bases. The junction had 7 bases not matched to a gene; V was cut back by 5 bases and J by 1 base. In germline, CDR1 is MNHNY, CDR2 SVGAGI (reference sequence). This CDR3 comprises 15 residues.

In DNA form, the CDR3 reads TGTGCCAGCAGCTTATCCCAGGGGGGCCGGTACTTC. Translated: CASSLSQGGRYF. The chain is built from TRBV7-9 and TRBJ2-7; TRBD1 is a possible D gene (7 bases). The length of the CDR3 is 12 residues. Trimming removed 2 bases from V and 12 bases from J, with 14 bases in between. CDR1 SEHNR and CDR2 FQNEAQ come from the germline V gene (reference sequence). The full variable domain, with the rest looked up from reference TRBV7-9 and TRBJ2-7, is DTGVSQNPRHKITKRGQNVTFRCDPISEHNRLYWYRQTLGQGPEFLTYFQNEAQLEKSRLLSDRFSAERPKGSFSTLEIQRTEQGDSAMYLCASSLSQGGRYFGPGTRLTVT.

This chain uses TRBV11-2 with TRBJ1-4, with D unresolved. CDR3 length: 14 residues. Trimming shortened V by 1 base and J by 5 bases, and 8 bases separated the two germline ends. Germline V gene lookup returns CDR1 SGHAT and CDR2 FQNNGV. CDR3 nucleotides: TGTGCCAGCAGCTTAGTACAGAGCAATGAAAAACTGTTTTTT. This sequence encodes CASSLVQSNEKLFF.

This sequence joins TRBV7-2 and TRBJ1-3; D is possibly TRBD1 (5 bases). V lost 2 bases and J lost 4, with 9 bases in between. CDR3 length equals 14 residues. Germline V gene lookup returns CDR1 SGHTA and CDR2 FQGNSA. DNA for the CDR3: TGTGCCAGCAGCTTACGAGGGGACGGAAACACCATATATTTT. It codes for CASSLRGDGNTIYF.

The rearrangement uses TRBV6-5 and TRBJ1-5; D may be TRBD1 (5 bases). The CDR3 covers 13 residues. Germline V lookup: CDR1 MNHEY, CDR2 SVGAGI. Trimming left V 5 bases short and J 3 bases short, with 8 bases between. CDR3 DNA sequence: TGTGCCAGCAGTCGACAGAACAATCAGCCCCAGCATTTT. It is translated as CASSRQNNQPQHF.

The chain couples TRBV11-2 to TRBJ2-7; no clear D. The CDR3 is 11 amino acids. The ends were cut back, 6 bases at V and 4 bases at J, with 7 bases in the middle. The germline V gene encodes CDR1 SGHAT and CDR2 FQNNGV. The CDR3, as DNA: TGTGCCAGCAGAAAGGGTTACGAGCAGTACTTC. Its protein product is CASRKGYEQYF.

There are a few counts of this clone. The rearrangement uses TRBV6-1 and TRBJ1-2; 7 nucleotides line up with TRBD1. The J segment lost 2 bases and the V segment lost 6 bases, leaving 3 bases of the junction unmatched. Germline lookup yields CDR1 MNHNS and CDR2 SASEGT. The CDR3 has 13 amino acids. CDR3 sequence: CASSRDSNYGYTF. CDR3 nucleotides: TGTGCCAGCAGCCGGGACAGCAACTATGGCTACACCTTC.

This clone was detected only once. The chain is built from TRBV9 and TRBJ2-7; D may be TRBD1 (5 bases). This CDR3 contains 15 residues. Germline CDR1 is SGDLS and CDR2 is YYNGEE. The V gene lost 0 bases and the J gene lost 3 bases, with 13 bases spanning the gap. CDR3 bases: TGTGCCAGCAGCGTAGCCTCCACAGGCCTCTACGAGCAGTACTTC. Protein: CASSVASTGLYEQYF.

The chain combines TRBV18 with TRBJ1-5; no clear D. Trimming stripped 2 bases from V and 5 bases from J, with 4 bases between. CDR1 is KGHSH, CDR2 LQKENI, per germline. The CDR3 loop spans 12 amino acids. CDR3 nucleotides: TGTGCCAGCTCACCAGGGGATCAGCCCCAGCATTTT. It yields the protein CASSPGDQPQHF.

This clone turned up a few times. CDR3 sequence reads: CASSRDSGYGYTF. Written as DNA, the CDR3 is TGTGCCAGCAGCCGGGACAGTGGGTATGGCTACACCTTC. This chain uses TRBV7-6 with TRBJ1-2; 7 bases line up with TRBD1. Germline values: CDR1 SGHVS, CDR2 FNYEAQ. The ends lost 5 bases at V and 5 bases at J; junction bases unmatched: 5. The CDR3 runs 13 residues.

The chain carries TRBV5-1 and TRBJ2-7; TRBD1 matches at 10 bases. The V gene's germline CDR1 is SGHRS and CDR2 YFSETQ. The length of the CDR3 is 14 residues. The V and J ends lost 2 bases and 4 bases, in that order; junction bases with no gene match: 3. Written as DNA, the CDR3 is TGCGCCAGCAGCTTTAGACAGGGGGCTTACGAGCAGTACTTC. Protein: CASSFRQGAYEQYF.

The chain joins TRBV6-5 to TRBJ2-7, with TRBD1 identical over 7 bases. CDR3 size: 15 residues. The V gene's germline CDR1 is MNHEY and CDR2 SVGAGI. V lost 6 bases and J lost 3; bases outside the gene matches: 11. In nucleotides, the CDR3 is TGTGCCAGCAGCACCGGGACAGATCAAGTCTACGAGCAGTACTTC. This gives the protein CASSTGTDQVYEQYF.

The rearrangement uses TRBV7-2 and TRBJ2-3; D may be TRBD1 (5 bases). Germline CDR1 reads SGHTA; CDR2 reads FQGNSA. This CDR3 spans 14 amino acids. The V gene lost 10 bases and the J gene lost 5 bases, with 19 bases spanning the gap. DNA for the CDR3: TGTGCCACCGGAAGAGGATGGGGCGGAGATACGCAGTATTTT. This translates into CATGRGWGGDTQYF.

The gene calls are TRBV10-3 and TRBJ1-1; D remains unclear. CDR1 and CDR2 (germline): ENHRY, SYGVKD. The ends were cut back, 1 base at V and 3 bases at J, with 9 bases in the middle. The CDR3 runs 14 residues. CDR3 protein: CAISEFGQDTEAFF. The CDR3, as DNA: TGTGCCATCAGTGAGTTCGGTCAGGACACTGAAGCTTTCTTT.

This clone was detected a few times. V is TRBV29-1 and J is TRBJ1-2; D unclear. Per germline, CDR1 SQVTM and CDR2 ANQGSEA. The CDR3 consists of 12 residues. V was pared by 6 bases and J by 8 bases, with 16 bases between. In DNA, the CDR3 is TGCAGCGTCTATTACCGGGTTGGCGGCTACACCTTC. Protein: CSVYYRVGGYTF.

In this sample, this clone turned up a few times. This sequence joins TRBV10-3 and TRBJ2-7; D call uncertain. This CDR3 has 12 residues. CDR1 ENHRY and CDR2 SYGVKD come from the germline V gene. V was trimmed by 5 bases and J by 5 bases, leaving 10 bases between them. The CDR3 sequence: CAISPQVHEQYF. The CDR3 bases are TGTGCCATCAGTCCCCAGGTCCACGAGCAGTACTTC.

This chain connects TRBV5-1 to TRBJ1-1; D is uncertain. The germline V gene has CDR1 SGHRS and CDR2 YFSETQ. This CDR3 is built from 15 residues. V was cut by 0 bases and J by 2 bases, with 11 bases left in between. As DNA, the CDR3 is TGCGCCAGCAGCTTGGTAGGGCACGCTAACACTGAAGCTTTCTTT. Translation: CASSLVGHANTEAFF.

V and J are TRBV29-1 and TRBJ2-7; D not resolved. This CDR3 is built from 11 residues. In germline, CDR1 is SQVTM, CDR2 ANQGSEA. The V and J ends lost 3 bases and 3 bases respectively, with 6 bases between them. CDR3 in amino acids: CSVDQNYEQYF. The DNA for the CDR3 is TGCAGCGTTGACCAGAACTACGAGCAGTACTTC.

The chain uses TRBV7-6 and TRBJ1-6; D gene uncertain. Germline CDR1 SGHVS, CDR2 FNYEAQ. This CDR3 has 16 residues. With 5 bases removed from V and 0 bases from J, the gap between germline ends came to 11 bases. The CDR3 loop reads CASSLGRDSYNSPLHF. The CDR3 nucleotides are TGTGCCAGCAGCCTAGGACGGGACTCCTATAATTCACCCCTCCACTTT.

V gene TRBV7-2 combines with J gene TRBJ2-3, with a weak D call TRBD2 (6 bases). Germline assignment: CDR1 SGHTA and CDR2 FQGNSA. This CDR3 spans 15 amino acids. V lost 5 bases, J lost 6 bases, and 18 bases lay in between. The CDR3: CASSPGGRGGDTQYF. CDR3 nucleotide sequence: TGTGCCAGCAGCCCCGGGGGTCGGGGTGGTGATACGCAGTATTTT.

The table lists this clone with a few counts. This chain links TRBV18 with TRBJ1-6, with 10 nucleotides matching TRBD1. The V gene's germline CDR1 is KGHSH and CDR2 LQKENI. With 6 bases clipped from V and 1 base from J, the junction kept 6 bases outside the gene matches. CDR3 length: 17 residues. The CDR3 DNA reads TGTGCCAGCTCTCGCGGACAGGGGGGGTCCTATAATTCACCCCTCCACTTT. This sequence encodes CASSRGQGGSYNSPLHF. The complete variable domain, with remaining parts taken from reference TRBV18 and TRBJ1-6, reads NAGVMQNPRHLVRRRGQEARLRCSPMKGHSHVYWYRQLPEEGLKFMVYLQKENIIDESGMPKERFSAEFPKEGPSILRIQQVVRGDSAAYFCASSRGQGGSYNSPLHFGNGTRLTVT.

The rearrangement links TRBV7-2 to TRBJ1-2, with D perhaps matching TRBD1 (5 bases). The germline V and J ends were trimmed by 5 bases and 2 bases, with 12 bases remaining between them. The CDR3 is 14 amino acids. CDR1 SGHTA and CDR2 FQGNSA come from the germline V gene. The CDR3 coding sequence is TGTGCCAGCAGCCCCTCCAGGGCCAACTATGGCTACACCTTC. Protein product: CASSPSRANYGYTF.

The CDR3 bases are TGTGCCAGCAGCTTAGATCGGGGCAGAACCTACGAGCAGTACTTC. It translates to CASSLDRGRTYEQYF. This rearrangement joins TRBV11-2 to TRBJ2-7, with D perhaps being TRBD1 or TRBD2 (5 bases each). V was pared by 0 bases and J by 2 bases, with 11 bases between. Germline lookup yields CDR1 SGHAT and CDR2 FQNNGV. The length of the CDR3 is 15 residues.

The chain is built from TRBV7-9 and TRBJ2-7, with TRBD2 identical over 12 bases. V lost 6 bases to trimming and J lost 4 bases; unmatched junction nucleotides: 4. The CDR3 spans 14 residues. Germline V lookup: CDR1 SEHNR, CDR2 FQNEAQ (reference sequence). The CDR3 bases are TGTGCCAGCAGTTCGACTAGCGGGGGATACGAGCAGTACTTC. Translating gives CASSSTSGGYEQYF.

This clone was counted only a few times. This chain joins TRBV10-3 and TRBJ2-2; D may be TRBD1 or TRBD2 (5 bases each). V lost 0 bases, J lost 5 bases, and 13 bases lay in between. CDR1 and CDR2 (germline): ENHRY, SYGVKD. This CDR3 is built from 16 residues. The CDR3 DNA reads as TGTGCCATCAGTGAGTCGGTAGGGACGGGGACCGGGGAGCTGTTTTTT. As protein: CAISESVGTGTGELFF.

The chain carries TRBV5-1 and TRBJ2-1; TRBD2 might be the D (7 bases). Germline assignment: CDR1 SGHRS and CDR2 YFSETQ. The CDR3 spans 17 residues. V dropped 4 bases and J dropped 4 bases, with 21 bases sitting between them. CDR3 in amino acids: CASSQLSSGGRYNEQFF. CDR3 nucleotide sequence: TGCGCCAGCAGCCAACTGTCGTCCGGGGGGCGGTACAATGAGCAGTTCTTC. The whole variable domain, filled in from reference TRBV5-1 and TRBJ2-1, reads KAGVTQTPRYLIKTRGQQVTLSCSPISGHRSVSWYQQTPGQGLQFLFEYFSETQRNKGNFPGRFSGRQFSNSRSEMNVSTLELGDSALYLCASSQLSSGGRYNEQFFGPGTRLTVL.

The chain recombines TRBV7-2 with TRBJ2-7; TRBD2 matches at 9 bases. The length of the CDR3 is 15 residues. From germline, CDR1 is SGHTA and CDR2 FQGNSA. Unmatched junction bases numbered 4, after V lost 3 bases and J lost 1 base. The CDR3 is CASSLISGGSYEQYF. The CDR3 bases are TGTGCCAGCAGCTTGATCAGCGGGGGGTCCTACGAGCAGTACTTC. The full variable domain, with the rest looked up from reference TRBV7-2 and TRBJ2-7, is GAGVSQSPSNKVTEKGKDVELRCDPISGHTALYWYRQSLGQGLEFLIYFQGNSAPDKSGLPSDRFSAERTGGSVSTLTIQRTQQEDSAVYLCASSLISGGSYEQYFGPGTRLTVT.

The rearrangement links TRBV7-2 to TRBJ2-4; TRBD1 agrees at 8 bases. The CDR3 consists of 16 residues. The germline V gene encodes CDR1 SGHTA and CDR2 FQGNSA. The V segment lost 3 bases and the J segment 4 bases; nucleotides outside the gene matches: 8. DNA for the CDR3: TGTGCCAGCAGCTTGGGGGCAGGGGGCGGGAAAAACATTCAGTACTTC. Protein product: CASSLGAGGGKNIQYF.